The clone carrying this T cell receptor (beta chain) was counted once. Its antigen is undetermined. This PCR relied on a set of 60 Vbeta primers and 13 Jbeta primers. Repertoires were generated with immunoSEQ multiplex PCR, while TCRdb's copy carries only in-frame clones and drops some. The sample holds 150,000 or so clones, approximately 79% seen once. These data originate in a study of cytomegalovirus exposure and HLA in healthy donors. General study points: A later analysis found most CMV-associated TCR beta chains apparently HLA-restricted.

Trimming cost V 2 bases and J 3 bases, with 5 bases left between them. CDR1 GTSNPN and CDR2 SVGIG come from the germline V gene (reference sequence). The CDR3 is 12 residues long. Sequenced material: PBMCs. The chain uses TRBV30 and TRBJ1-3; no firm D call. This clonotype was obtained from a man aged 18 to 30 in good health and CMV-seropositive. Written as DNA, the CDR3 is TGTGCCTGGAGTTCAGGTGGAAACACCATATATTTT. Translating gives CAWSSGGNTIYF.